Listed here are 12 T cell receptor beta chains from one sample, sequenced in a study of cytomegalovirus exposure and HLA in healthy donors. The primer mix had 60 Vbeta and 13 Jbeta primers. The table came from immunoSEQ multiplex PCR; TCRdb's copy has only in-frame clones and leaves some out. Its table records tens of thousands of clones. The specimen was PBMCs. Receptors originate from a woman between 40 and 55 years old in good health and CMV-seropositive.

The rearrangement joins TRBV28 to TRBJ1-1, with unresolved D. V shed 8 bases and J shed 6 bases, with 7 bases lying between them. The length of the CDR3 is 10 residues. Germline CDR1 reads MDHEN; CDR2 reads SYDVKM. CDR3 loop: CASARAEAFF. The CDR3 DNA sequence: TGTGCCAGCGCCCGGGCTGAAGCTTTCTTT.

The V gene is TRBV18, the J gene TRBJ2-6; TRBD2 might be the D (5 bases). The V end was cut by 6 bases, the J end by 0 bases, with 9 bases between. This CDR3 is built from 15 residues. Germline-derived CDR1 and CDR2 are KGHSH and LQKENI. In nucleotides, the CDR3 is TGTGCCAGCTCTCGTCGGGACTCTGGGGCCAACGTCCTGACTTTC. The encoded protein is CASSRRDSGANVLTF.

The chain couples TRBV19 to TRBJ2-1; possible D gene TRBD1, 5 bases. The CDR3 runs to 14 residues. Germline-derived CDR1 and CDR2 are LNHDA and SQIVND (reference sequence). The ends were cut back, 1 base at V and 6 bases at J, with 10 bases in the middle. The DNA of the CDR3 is TGTGCCAGTAGTATAGGGACAACGAGCAATGAGCAGTTCTTC. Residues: CASSIGTTSNEQFF.

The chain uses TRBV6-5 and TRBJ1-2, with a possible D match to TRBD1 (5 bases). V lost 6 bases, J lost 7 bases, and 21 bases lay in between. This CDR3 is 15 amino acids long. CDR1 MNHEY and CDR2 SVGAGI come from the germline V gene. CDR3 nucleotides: TGTGCCAGCAGAAGAGGAGGGCAGGGCGTCTCTGGCTACACCTTC. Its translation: CASRRGGQGVSGYTF.

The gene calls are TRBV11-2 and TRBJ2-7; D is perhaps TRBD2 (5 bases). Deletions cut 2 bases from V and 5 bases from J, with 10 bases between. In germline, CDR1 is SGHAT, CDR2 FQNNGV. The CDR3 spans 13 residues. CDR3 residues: CASSLPGSDEQYF. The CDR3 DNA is TGTGCCAGCAGCTTACCGGGATCGGACGAGCAGTACTTC.

Here the CDR3 reads CASSLDGGVGSLEQYF. For the CDR3, the DNA is TGTGCCAGCAGCTTAGATGGCGGGGTGGGATCTCTCGAGCAGTACTTC. The rearrangement links TRBV11-2 to TRBJ2-5, with D maybe TRBD2 (6 bases). The DNA end lines up better with TRBJ2-7; the J call may be wrong. The V gene's germline CDR1 is SGHAT and CDR2 FQNNGV. This CDR3 spans 16 amino acids.

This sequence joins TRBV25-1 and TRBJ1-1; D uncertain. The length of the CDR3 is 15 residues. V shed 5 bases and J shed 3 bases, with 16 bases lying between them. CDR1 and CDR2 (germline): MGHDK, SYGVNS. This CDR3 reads CASSSQKYGHTEAFF. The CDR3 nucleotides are TGTGCCAGCAGTAGCCAGAAGTATGGGCACACTGAAGCTTTCTTT.

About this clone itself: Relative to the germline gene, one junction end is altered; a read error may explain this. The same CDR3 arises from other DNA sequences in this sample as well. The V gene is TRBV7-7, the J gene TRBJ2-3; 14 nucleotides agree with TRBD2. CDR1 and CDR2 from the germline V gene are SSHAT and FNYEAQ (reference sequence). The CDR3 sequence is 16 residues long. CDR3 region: CASSRGTSGSSDTQYF. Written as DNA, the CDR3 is TGTGCTAGCAGTCGGGGGACTAGCGGGAGTTCAGATACGCAGTATTTT.

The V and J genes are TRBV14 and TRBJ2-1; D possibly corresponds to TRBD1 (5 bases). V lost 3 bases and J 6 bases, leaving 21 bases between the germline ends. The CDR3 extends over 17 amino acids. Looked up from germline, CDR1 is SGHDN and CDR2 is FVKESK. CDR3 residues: CASSQSIWQGIFNEQFF. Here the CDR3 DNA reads TGTGCCAGCAGCCAGAGTATTTGGCAGGGAATCTTCAATGAGCAGTTCTTC.

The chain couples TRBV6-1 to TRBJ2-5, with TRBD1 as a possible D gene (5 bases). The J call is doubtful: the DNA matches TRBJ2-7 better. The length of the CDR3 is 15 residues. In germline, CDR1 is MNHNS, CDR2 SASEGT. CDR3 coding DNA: TGTGCCAGCAGAGCAGGGTCTGAGAGCTCCTACGAGCAGTACTTC. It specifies CASRAGSESSYEQYF.

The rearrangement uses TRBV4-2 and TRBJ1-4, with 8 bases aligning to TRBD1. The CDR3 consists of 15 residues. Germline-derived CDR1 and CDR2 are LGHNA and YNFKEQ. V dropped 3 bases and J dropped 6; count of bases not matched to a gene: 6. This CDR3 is CASSHTTGGDEKLFF. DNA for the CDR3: TGTGCCAGCAGCCACACAACAGGGGGGGATGAAAAACTGTTTTTT.

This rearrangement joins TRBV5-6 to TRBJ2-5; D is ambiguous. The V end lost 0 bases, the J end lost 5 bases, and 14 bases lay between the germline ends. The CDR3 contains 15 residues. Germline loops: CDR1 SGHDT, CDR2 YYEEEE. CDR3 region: CASSLGLRSQETQYF. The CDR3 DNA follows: TGTGCCAGCAGCTTGGGCCTACGGAGCCAGGAGACCCAGTACTTC.